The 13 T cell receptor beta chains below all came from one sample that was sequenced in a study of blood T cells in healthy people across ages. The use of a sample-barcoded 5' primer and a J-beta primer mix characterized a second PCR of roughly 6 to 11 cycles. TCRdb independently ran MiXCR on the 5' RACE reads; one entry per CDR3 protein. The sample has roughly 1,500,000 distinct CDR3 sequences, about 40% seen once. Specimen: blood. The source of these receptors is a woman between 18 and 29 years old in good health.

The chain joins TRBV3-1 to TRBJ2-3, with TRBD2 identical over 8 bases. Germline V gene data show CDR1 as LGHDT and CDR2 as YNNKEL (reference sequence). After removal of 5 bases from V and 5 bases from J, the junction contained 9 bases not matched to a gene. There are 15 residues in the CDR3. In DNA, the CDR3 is TGTGCCAGCAGCGGGGCGGGGGGCCAATTAGATACGCAGTATTTT. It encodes CASSGAGGQLDTQYF.

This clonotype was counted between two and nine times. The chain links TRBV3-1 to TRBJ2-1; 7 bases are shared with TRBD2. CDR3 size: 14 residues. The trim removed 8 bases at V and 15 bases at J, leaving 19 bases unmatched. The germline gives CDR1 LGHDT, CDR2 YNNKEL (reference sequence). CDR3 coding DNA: TGTGCCAGCGCCCGTGGAGCGGGATATAGGGTTCCGTTCTTC. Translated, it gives CASARGAGYRVPFF.

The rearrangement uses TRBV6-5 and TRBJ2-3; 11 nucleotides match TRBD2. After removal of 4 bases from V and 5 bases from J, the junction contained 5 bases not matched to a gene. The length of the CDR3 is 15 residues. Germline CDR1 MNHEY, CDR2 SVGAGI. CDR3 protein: CASSSLAGEGDTQYF. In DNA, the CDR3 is TGTGCCAGCAGTTCACTAGCGGGAGAAGGAGATACGCAGTATTTT.

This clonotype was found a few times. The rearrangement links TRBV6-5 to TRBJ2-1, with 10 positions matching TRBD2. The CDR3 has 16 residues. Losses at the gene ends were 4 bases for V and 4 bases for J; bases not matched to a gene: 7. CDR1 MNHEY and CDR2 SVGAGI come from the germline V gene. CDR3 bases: TGTGCCAGCAGTTCGACCTCAGCGGGGGGGTACAATGAGCAGTTCTTC. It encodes CASSSTSAGGYNEQFF.

Here the CDR3 DNA reads TGTGCCAGCAGTCCTACGGACGGAGGGGAATACAATGAGCAGTTCTTC. This sequence encodes CASSPTDGGEYNEQFF. V gene TRBV11-2 combines with J gene TRBJ2-1, with D possibly being TRBD2 (6 bases). Germline V gene data show CDR1 as SGHAT and CDR2 as FQNNGV. The CDR3 runs to 16 residues. V was shortened by 6 bases and J by 4 bases, with 19 bases between the two germline ends. The entire variable domain, with the rest obtained from reference TRBV11-2 and TRBJ2-1, is as follows: EAGVAQSPRYKIIEKRQSVAFWCNPISGHATLYWYQQILGQGPKLLIQFQNNGVVDDSQLPKDRFSAERLKGVDSTLKIQPAKLEDSAVYLCASSPTDGGEYNEQFFGPGTRLTVL.

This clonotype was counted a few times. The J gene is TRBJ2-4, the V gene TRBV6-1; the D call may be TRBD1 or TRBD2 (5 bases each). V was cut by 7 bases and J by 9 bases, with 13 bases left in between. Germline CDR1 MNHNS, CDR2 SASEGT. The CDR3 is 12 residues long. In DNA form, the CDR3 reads TGTGCCAGCAACGACGAGGGGTGCATTCAGTACTTC. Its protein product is CASNDEGCIQYF.

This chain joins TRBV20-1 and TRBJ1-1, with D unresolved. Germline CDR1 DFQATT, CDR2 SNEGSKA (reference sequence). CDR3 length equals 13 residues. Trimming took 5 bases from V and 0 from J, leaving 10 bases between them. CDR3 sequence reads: CSAPTPMNTEAFF. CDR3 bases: TGCAGTGCTCCCACCCCCATGAACACTGAAGCTTTCTTT.

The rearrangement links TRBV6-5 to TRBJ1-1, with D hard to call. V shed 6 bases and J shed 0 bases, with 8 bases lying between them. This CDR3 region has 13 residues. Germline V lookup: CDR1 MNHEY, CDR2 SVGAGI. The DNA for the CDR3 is TGTGCCAGCAGCCCGATAATGAACACTGAAGCTTTCTTT. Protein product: CASSPIMNTEAFF.

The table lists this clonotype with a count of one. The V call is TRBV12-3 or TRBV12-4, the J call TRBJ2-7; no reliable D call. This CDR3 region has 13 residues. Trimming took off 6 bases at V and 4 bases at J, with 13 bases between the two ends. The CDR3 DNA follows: TGTGCCAGCAGGCGGAGTGGGCTTTACGAGCAGTACTTC. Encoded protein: CASRRSGLYEQYF.

In DNA form, the CDR3 reads TGCGCCAGCAGCCAAGATAACCAGCGGGGACCCCAATACGAGCAGTACTTC. Its protein product is CASSQDNQRGPQYEQYF. The chain employs TRBV4-1 and TRBJ2-7; 7 bases line up with TRBD2. Trimming removed 0 bases from V and 4 bases from J; junction bases left unmatched: 12. This CDR3 is 17 amino acids long. Germline CDR1 is MGHRA and CDR2 is YSYEKL.

The DNA of the CDR3 is TGCAGTGCTAGCCCAGCTACCTACGAGCAGTACTTC. Translated: CSASPATYEQYF. The chain couples TRBV20-1 to TRBJ2-7; D remains unclear. This CDR3 contains 12 residues. V was cut by 3 bases and J by 2 bases, with 8 bases left in between. The V gene's germline CDR1 is DFQATT and CDR2 SNEGSKA (reference sequence).

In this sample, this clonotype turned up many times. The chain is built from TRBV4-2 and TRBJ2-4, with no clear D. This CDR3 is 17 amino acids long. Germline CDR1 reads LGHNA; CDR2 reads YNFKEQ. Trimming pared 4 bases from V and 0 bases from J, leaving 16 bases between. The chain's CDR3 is CASSPPPAEGAKNIQYF. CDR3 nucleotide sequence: TGTGCCAGCAGCCCCCCACCCGCGGAAGGAGCCAAAAACATTCAGTACTTC.

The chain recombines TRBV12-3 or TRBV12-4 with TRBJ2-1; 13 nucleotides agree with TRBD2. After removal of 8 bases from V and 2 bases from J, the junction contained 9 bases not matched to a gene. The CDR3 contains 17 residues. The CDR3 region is CASLGLAGVKAYNEQFF. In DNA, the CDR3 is TGTGCCAGCCTCGGACTAGCGGGAGTGAAAGCCTACAATGAGCAGTTCTTC.